The clone carrying this TCR beta chain was counted a single time. These data come from a study of OX40 agonist ivuxolimab in advanced cancers. V lost 5 bases to trimming and J lost 5 bases; unmatched junction nucleotides: 5. Germline lookup yields CDR1 LNHDA and CDR2 SQIVND (reference sequence). CDR3 size: 14 residues. The protocol was immunoSEQ multiplex PCR, while the TCRdb copy is restricted to in-frame clones and leaves out a portion. The sample yields some 74,000 clones, roughly 87% seen once. The TCR originated in an adult with an advanced solid tumor such as melanoma, head and neck, liver or kidney cancer. The genes are TRBV19 and TRBJ2-3; TRBD1 aligns across 9 bases. The source material was CD4+ or CD8+ T cells sorted from blood, sampled in a trial of the OX40 agonist ivuxolimab. CDR3 DNA: TGTGCCAGTAGTGGACAGGGGCGCGTAGATACGCAGTATTTT. Its protein is CASSGQGRVDTQYF.